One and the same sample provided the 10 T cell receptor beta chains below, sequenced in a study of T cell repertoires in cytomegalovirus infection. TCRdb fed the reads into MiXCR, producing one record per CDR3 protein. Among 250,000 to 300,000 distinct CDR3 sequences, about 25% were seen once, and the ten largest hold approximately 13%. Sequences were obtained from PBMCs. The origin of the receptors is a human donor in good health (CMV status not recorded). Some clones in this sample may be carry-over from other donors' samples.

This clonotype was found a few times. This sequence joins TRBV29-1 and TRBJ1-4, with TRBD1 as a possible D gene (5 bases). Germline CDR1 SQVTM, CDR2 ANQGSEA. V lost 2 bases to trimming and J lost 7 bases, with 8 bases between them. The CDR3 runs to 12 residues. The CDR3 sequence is CSVESGGEKLFF. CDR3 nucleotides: TGCAGCGTTGAAAGCGGGGGTGAAAAACTGTTTTTT.

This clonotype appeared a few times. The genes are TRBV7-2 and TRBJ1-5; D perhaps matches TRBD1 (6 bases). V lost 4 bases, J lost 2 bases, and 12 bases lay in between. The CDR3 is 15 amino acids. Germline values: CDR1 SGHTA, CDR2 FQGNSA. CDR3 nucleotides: TGTGCCAGCAGCTCCTGGGGGCGACGCAATCAGCCCCAGCATTTT. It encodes CASSSWGRRNQPQHF.

This chain's CDR3 is CASSSSPGRANTGELFF. The CDR3 DNA follows: TGTGCCAGCAGCTCGAGCCCCGGCAGGGCGAACACCGGGGAGCTGTTTTTT. This rearrangement joins TRBV11-2 to TRBJ2-2, with D possibly being TRBD1 (5 bases). This CDR3 region has 17 residues. Germline V gene data show CDR1 as SGHAT and CDR2 as FQNNGV. Trimming stripped 4 bases from V and 0 bases from J, with 15 bases between.

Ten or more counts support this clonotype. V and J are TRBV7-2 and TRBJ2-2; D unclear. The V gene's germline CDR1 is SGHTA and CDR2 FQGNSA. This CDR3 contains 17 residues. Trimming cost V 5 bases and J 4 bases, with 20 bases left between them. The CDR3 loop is CASSPDITTATTGELFF. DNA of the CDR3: TGTGCCAGCAGCCCAGACATCACTACTGCCACCACCGGGGAGCTGTTTTTT.

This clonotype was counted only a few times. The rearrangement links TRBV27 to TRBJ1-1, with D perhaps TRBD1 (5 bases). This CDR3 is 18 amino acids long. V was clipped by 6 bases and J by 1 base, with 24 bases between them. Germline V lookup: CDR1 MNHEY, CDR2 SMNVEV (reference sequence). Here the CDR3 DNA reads TGTGCCAGCAGGCTTAGTTGGGATCCGGGACTAAGGAACACTGAAGCTTTCTTT. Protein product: CASRLSWDPGLRNTEAFF.

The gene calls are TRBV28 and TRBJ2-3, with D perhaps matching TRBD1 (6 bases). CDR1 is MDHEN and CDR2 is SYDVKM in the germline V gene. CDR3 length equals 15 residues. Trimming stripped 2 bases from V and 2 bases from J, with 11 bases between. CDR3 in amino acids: CASSLPQGSTDTQYF. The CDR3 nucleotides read TGTGCCAGCAGTTTACCTCAGGGGTCCACAGATACGCAGTATTTT.

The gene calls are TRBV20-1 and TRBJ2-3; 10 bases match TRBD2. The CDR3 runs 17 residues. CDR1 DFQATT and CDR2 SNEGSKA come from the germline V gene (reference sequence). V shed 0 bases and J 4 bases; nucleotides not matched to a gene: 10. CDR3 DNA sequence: TGCAGTGCTAGAGATCTTCGCCTAGCGGGAGTGTCAGATACGCAGTATTTT. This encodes CSARDLRLAGVSDTQYF.

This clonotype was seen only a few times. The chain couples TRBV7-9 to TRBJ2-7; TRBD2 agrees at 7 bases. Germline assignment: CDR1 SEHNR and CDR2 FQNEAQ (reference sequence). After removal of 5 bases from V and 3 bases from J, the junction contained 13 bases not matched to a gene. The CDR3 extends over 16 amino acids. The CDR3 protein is CASSPHRLAQLYEQYF. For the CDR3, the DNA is TGTGCCAGCAGCCCCCATCGACTAGCACAACTCTACGAGCAGTACTTC. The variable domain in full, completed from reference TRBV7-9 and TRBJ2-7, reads DTGVSQNPRHKITKRGQNVTFRCDPISEHNRLYWYRQTLGQGPEFLTYFQNEAQLEKSRLLSDRFSAERPKGSFSTLEIQRTEQGDSAMYLCASSPHRLAQLYEQYFGPGTRLTVT.

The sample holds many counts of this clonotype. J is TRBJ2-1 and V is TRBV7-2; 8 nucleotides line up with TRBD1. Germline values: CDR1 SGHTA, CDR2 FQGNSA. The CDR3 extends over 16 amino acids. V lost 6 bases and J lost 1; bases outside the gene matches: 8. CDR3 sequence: CASRPGQGWSYNEQFF. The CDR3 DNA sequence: TGTGCCAGCAGACCCGGACAGGGATGGTCCTACAATGAGCAGTTCTTC.

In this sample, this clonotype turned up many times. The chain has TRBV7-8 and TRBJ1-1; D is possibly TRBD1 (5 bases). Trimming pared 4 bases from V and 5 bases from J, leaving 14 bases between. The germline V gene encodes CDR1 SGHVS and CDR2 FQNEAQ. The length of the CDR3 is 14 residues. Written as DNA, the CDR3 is TGTGCCAGCAGCTCCGGGACGGGGAATACTGAAGCTTTCTTT. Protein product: CASSSGTGNTEAFF.